These 29 T cell receptor gamma chains were all obtained from the same sample, sequenced in a study of gamma delta lymphoproliferative disorders and STAT genes. The receptor sequences were amplified from genomic DNA of peripheral blood mononuclear cells. TCRdb called clones from the multiplex PCR reads again using CATT. The sample has about 2,300 gamma-chain clones; around 12% are singletons. Sequenced sample: blood. The receptor source for this set is a human donor with gamma-delta T-cell large granular lymphocyte leukemia.

This clone is large within its sample. It is likely a read error: a sequence one base away is far more abundant. The CDR3 DNA reads TGTGCCTTGTGGGAGGTGGAAGAGTTGGGCATAAAAATCAAGGTATTT. This gives the protein CALWEVEELGIKIKVF. The chain has TRGV9 and TRGJP. The J gene, missing from TCRdb, was assigned here through DNA to germline matching. CDR3 length equals 16 residues. Germline V gene sequence: CDR1 GITISATS, CDR2 ISYDGTV (reference sequence).

This clone was recorded at least ten times. V and J are TRGV3 and TRGJ1 or TRGJ2. TCRdb carries no J gene annotation; the J gene was assigned here by matching the DNA with germline. Trimming took 4 bases from V and 7 from J; bases not matched to a gene: 10. The CDR3 consists of 13 residues. The germline V gene encodes CDR1 VTNTFY and CDR2 YDVSTARD (reference sequence). CDR3 coding DNA: TGTGCCACCTGGGATCGGCGGGGGTATAAGAAACTCTTT. Translating gives CATWDRRGYKKLF.

This clone was observed many times. The V gene is TRGV8, the J gene TRGJ1 or TRGJ2. The J gene, absent from TCRdb, was called here by matching the DNA to germline. The trim removed 2 bases at V and 6 bases at J, leaving 4 bases unmatched. The CDR3 has 12 amino acids. Germline CDR1 reads VENAVY; CDR2 reads YDSYNSRV. For the CDR3, the DNA is TGTGCCACCTGGGATAAGCCTTATAAGAAACTCTTT. Residues: CATWDKPYKKLF.

This clone was picked up many times. The chain uses TRGV3 and TRGJ1 or TRGJ2. The J gene, absent from TCRdb, was called here by matching the DNA to germline. The germline V gene encodes CDR1 VTNTFY and CDR2 YDVSTARD (reference sequence). The length of the CDR3 is 13 residues. After removal of 0 bases from V and 4 bases from J, the junction contained 3 bases not matched to a gene. CDR3 protein: CATWDRRYYKKLF. Written as DNA, the CDR3 is TGTGCCACCTGGGACAGGCGATATTATAAGAAACTCTTT.

This clone was detected many times. This may be a read error: a much more frequent sequence differs by one nucleotide. J is TRGJP1 and V is TRGV10. The J gene was not available in TCRdb and was assigned here by matching the DNA to germline segments. TRGV10 is an open reading frame, and its role is uncertain. CDR3 size: 12 residues. Trimming at V came to 8 bases and at J to 7 bases, leaving 5 bases not matched to a gene. The CDR3: CAAWDHGWFKIF. The DNA of the CDR3 is TGTGCTGCGTGGGATCATGGTTGGTTCAAGATATTT.

A note on this clone: At residue 10, TCRdb's protein disagrees with the DNA translation; the protein shown here derives from the DNA. This chain joins TRGV3 and TRGJ1 or TRGJ2. In the absence of a J gene in TCRdb, the DNA was matched to germline to assign it here. Germline trimming cut 0 bases from V and 8 bases from J; bases unmatched to any gene: 13. CDR3 length equals 15 residues. Germline lookup yields CDR1 VTNTFY and CDR2 YDVSTARD (reference sequence). Here the CDR3 DNA reads TGTGCCACCTGGGACAGGAGATTCCTTACCGATAAGAAACTCTTT. As protein: CATWDRRFLTDKKLF.

Points on this clone: The DNA is omitted, as the CDR3 cannot be located on it reliably, and the CDR3 follows TCRdb's listing. No J gene call was made, and the V gene is TRGV4. The CDR3 is 20 residues long, ends included. Germline CDR1 reads EGSTGY; CDR2 reads YDSYTSSV. CDR3: CATWDGRIIIRNSLAVEQHF.

This clone is medium-sized by share. Because the CDR3's place on the DNA is in doubt, the DNA is left out and the CDR3 is given as listed by TCRdb. The identical CDR3 is also encoded by other nucleotide sequences in the sample. The J segment was not called; the V segment is TRGV11. TRGV11 is an ORF, and what it does is uncertain. The CDR3 is 13 amino acids long, termini counted. This CDR3 is CTTVPAGRRAKLF.

This clone showed up just a few times. This chain links TRGV3 with TRGJP1. TCRdb gives no J gene; it was assigned here by matching the DNA to germline. From germline, CDR1 is VTNTFY and CDR2 YDVSTARD (reference sequence). This CDR3 is 13 amino acids long. After removal of 9 bases from V and 3 bases from J, the junction contained 7 bases not matched to a gene. CDR3 in amino acids: CATGRSTGWFKIF. The CDR3 DNA reads TGTGCCACCGGAAGATCCACTGGTTGGTTCAAGATATTT.

In regard to this clone: The protein TCRdb gives is from a much larger clone and does not agree with this DNA's translation at residue 7, likely a read error; the protein shown here comes from the DNA. The chain carries TRGV4 and TRGJ1 or TRGJ2. TCRdb leaves out the J gene; it was filled in here by matching the DNA to germline. The length of the CDR3 is 12 residues. Germline V gives CDR1 EGSTGY, CDR2 YDSYTSSV. The ends lost 0 bases at V and 8 bases at J; junction bases unmatched: 4. The CDR3 nucleotides read TGTGCCACCTGGGATGGGACGCATAAGAAACTCTTT. Translated, it gives CATWDGTHKKLF.

This clone was recorded a few times. The protein TCRdb gives is from a much larger clone and does not agree with this DNA's translation at residue 8, likely a read error; the protein shown here comes from the DNA. V and J are TRGV8 and TRGJ1 or TRGJ2. The J gene is not listed in TCRdb, so it was assigned here from a DNA match to germline. With V trimmed by 2 bases and J by 8 bases, 9 bases remained unmatched. Germline V CDR1 and CDR2: VENAVY, YDSYNSRV. The CDR3 extends over 13 amino acids. For the CDR3, the DNA is TGTGCCACCTGGGATAAAGGCCACCATAAGAAACTCTTT. This translates into CATWDKGHHKKLF.

This clone has a handful of counts. TCRdb's protein sequence differs at residue 6 from the translated DNA; the protein presented here follows the DNA. The chain recombines TRGV4 with TRGJ1 or TRGJ2. Here the J gene was assigned by germline matching of the DNA, as TCRdb has none. The CDR3 contains 11 residues. Germline loops: CDR1 EGSTGY, CDR2 YDSYTSSV. V was clipped by 3 bases and J by 4 bases; unmatched bases: 0. CDR3 DNA sequence: TGTGCCACCTGGGATTATTATAAGAAACTCTTT. This encodes CATWDYYKKLF.

This clone was observed a few times. The chain joins TRGV10 to TRGJP1. The J gene is absent in TCRdb and was assigned here via DNA matching to germline. TRGV10 is identified as an open reading frame with a role that is uncertain. This CDR3 contains 11 residues. Unmatched junction bases numbered 3, after V lost 8 bases and J lost 8 bases. CDR3 bases: TGTGCTGCGTGGGAAGGTTGGTTCAAGATATTT. This gives the protein CAAWEGWFKIF.

This clone occurred many times. V is TRGV10 and J is TRGJ1 or TRGJ2. TCRdb gives no J gene; it was assigned here by matching the DNA to germline. TRGV10 is classed as an ORF, of uncertain function. The V and J ends lost 8 bases and 3 bases, in that order; junction bases with no gene match: 17. The CDR3 runs to 16 residues. Here the CDR3 reads CAAWESFCRCYYKKLF. The DNA for the CDR3 is TGTGCTGCGTGGGAATCATTCTGCCGCTGTTATTATAAGAAACTCTTT.

The table lists this clone with many counts. The V gene is TRGV8, the J gene TRGJ1 or TRGJ2. As TCRdb names no J gene, one was assigned here on the basis of a DNA match to germline. CDR1 VENAVY and CDR2 YDSYNSRV come from the germline V gene. The V and J ends lost 6 bases and 4 bases, in that order; junction bases with no gene match: 6. The CDR3 is made up of 12 amino acids. Here the CDR3 DNA reads TGTGCCACCTGGAACTTGTATTATAAGAAACTCTTT. Translated: CATWNLYYKKLF.

By share, this clone ranks as medium-sized. CDR3 nucleotides: TGTGCCACCTGGGACGGGCCCGGTGGTTGGTTCAAGATATTT. Amino acids: CATWDGPGGWFKIF. This sequence joins TRGV2 and TRGJP1. The J gene is absent in TCRdb and was assigned here via DNA matching to germline. Losses at the gene ends were 0 bases for V and 7 bases for J; bases not matched to a gene: 5. The CDR3 loop spans 14 amino acids. Germline loops: CDR1 EGSNGY, CDR2 YDSYNSKV.

The count of this clone is one. With only one base between it and a far larger clone, this is likely a read error. Because the CDR3's place on the DNA is in doubt, the DNA is left out and the CDR3 is given as listed by TCRdb. The V segment is TRGV11, and no J call was made. TRGV11 is an open reading frame, and its role is uncertain. The CDR3 region is 20 residues in length, termini included. The CDR3 here is CTTVPAGLGAAYTTGWFKIF.

As regards this clone: It is unclear where the CDR3 begins or ends on the DNA, so no DNA is shown, and the CDR3 is as TCRdb lists it. The V gene is TRGV11, but the J gene lacks a call. TRGV11 is reported as an ORF; its role is uncertain. The CDR3 extends over 20 residues, inclusive of both ends. This CDR3 is CTTVPAGLGTRETTGWFKIF.

This clone was counted many times. The sample holds other DNA sequences that translate to the same CDR3. The V call is TRGV9, the J call TRGJP. Matching the DNA to germline supplied the J gene, which TCRdb does not give. V trimming: 1 base; J trimming: 11 bases; junction bases outside the gene matches: 11. This CDR3 comprises 17 residues. Germline-derived CDR1 and CDR2 are GITISATS and ISYDGTV (reference sequence). The CDR3 coding sequence is TGTGCCTTGTGGGAGGTCCTCTCCAAAATGGGCAAAAAAATCAAGGTATTT. It yields the protein CALWEVLSKMGKKIKVF.

This clone was detected a few times. The rearrangement uses TRGV9 and TRGJ1 or TRGJ2. No J gene is reported in TCRdb; it was inferred here by comparing the DNA with germline. The CDR3 covers 11 residues. Germline V gene sequence: CDR1 GITISATS, CDR2 ISYDGTV (reference sequence). With 6 bases clipped from V and 6 bases from J, the junction kept 5 bases outside the gene matches. CDR3 DNA: TGTGCCTTGTGGCCGTCTTATAAGAAACTCTTT. This sequence encodes CALWPSYKKLF.

In regard to this clone: At one of its ends the junction is not consistent with the germline gene, which may arise from a read error. This chain uses TRGV10 with TRGJ1 or TRGJ2. TCRdb is silent on the J gene; assignment here came from matching the DNA to germline. TRGV10 is an ORF; its function is uncertain. The CDR3 covers 11 residues. The CDR3 is CAGLEYYKKLF. CDR3 in DNA: TGCGCGGGATTGGAATATTATAAGAAACTCTTT.

This clone was seen ten or more times. TCRdb's protein, taken from a much larger clone, differs from this DNA's translation at residue 6, likely owing to a read error; the protein displayed comes from the DNA. The V and J genes are TRGV9 and TRGJP. The J gene is not listed in TCRdb, so it was assigned here from a DNA match to germline. V lost 2 bases, J lost 5 bases, and 3 bases stayed unmatched. Germline V lookup: CDR1 GITISATS, CDR2 ISYDGTV (reference sequence). This CDR3 spans 16 amino acids. CDR3 sequence: CALWEEEELGKKIKVF. In nucleotides, the CDR3 is TGTGCCTTGTGGGAGGAGGAAGAGTTGGGCAAAAAAATCAAGGTATTT.

Many counts were recorded for this clone. This rearrangement joins TRGV3 to TRGJ1 or TRGJ2. TCRdb supplies no J gene; here it was assigned by aligning the nucleotide sequence to germline. Germline CDR1 and CDR2: VTNTFY and YDVSTARD (reference sequence). The CDR3 contains 13 residues. Losses at the gene ends were 2 bases for V and 8 bases for J; bases not matched to a gene: 9. The CDR3 DNA reads as TGTGCCACCTGGGACACCCACCCCCATAAGAAACTCTTT. Protein sequence: CATWDTHPHKKLF.

Many counts were recorded for this clone. The chain recombines TRGV8 with TRGJ1 or TRGJ2. Germline matching of the DNA provided the J gene here, since TCRdb leaves it blank. CDR3 size: 14 residues. Trimming cost V 2 bases and J 3 bases; bases outside gene matches: 7. Per germline, CDR1 VENAVY and CDR2 YDSYNSRV. CDR3 amino acids: CATWDMPVYYKKLF. The CDR3 DNA is TGTGCCACCTGGGATATGCCCGTTTATTATAAGAAACTCTTT.

By share, this clone counts as medium-sized. The sample contains more than one DNA sequence encoding this CDR3. Written as DNA, the CDR3 is TGTGCTGCGTGGGATCCTAAGAAACTCTTT. It encodes CAAWDPKKLF. The chain uses TRGV10 and TRGJ1 or TRGJ2. No J segment appears in TCRdb, so it was assigned here by matching the sequence to germline. TRGV10 is assigned to the ORF class and has an uncertain function. CDR3 length: 10 amino acids. Trimming cost V 8 bases and J 9 bases; bases outside gene matches: 5.

The chain carries TRGV5 and TRGJ1 or TRGJ2. TCRdb supplies no J gene; here it was assigned by aligning the nucleotide sequence to germline. J lost 3 bases, V lost 0 bases, and 2 bases had no gene match. The CDR3 covers 13 residues. Germline CDR1 VINAFY, CDR2 YDVSNSKD. The CDR3: CATWDRSYYKKLF. CDR3 DNA: TGTGCCACCTGGGACAGGTCTTATTATAAGAAACTCTTT.

This clone was seen many times. Other DNA variants within this sample encode the same CDR3. This rearrangement joins TRGV9 to TRGJP. The J gene was not available in TCRdb and was assigned here by matching the DNA to germline segments. The length of the CDR3 is 14 residues. Per the germline V gene, CDR1 is GITISATS and CDR2 is ISYDGTV (reference sequence). V was clipped by 9 bases and J by 9 bases; unmatched bases: 8. CDR3 in amino acids: CALAGPLGKKIKVF. The CDR3, as DNA: TGTGCCTTGGCCGGGCCGTTGGGCAAAAAAATCAAGGTATTT.

For this clone: The junction does not match germline at one end; this may be a read error. The rearrangement links TRGV10 to TRGJP1. The J gene is absent in TCRdb and was assigned here via DNA matching to germline. TRGV10 is an open reading frame, and its role is uncertain. The CDR3 has 10 amino acids. In DNA form, the CDR3 reads TGCGCGGGATTGGCTTGGTTCAAGATATTT. Translation gives CAGLAWFKIF.

This clone was counted a few times. A much larger clone differs by one base, so this may be a read error. Additional DNA sequences in this sample encode the identical CDR3. For the V gene the call is TRGV2; the J gene has no call. The CDR3 contains 11 residues. Germline V lookup: CDR1 EGSNGY, CDR2 YDSYNSKV. The chain's CDR3 is CATWDGRGGLF. CDR3 nucleotide sequence: TGTGCCACCTGGGACGGGAGAGGAGGACTCTTT.